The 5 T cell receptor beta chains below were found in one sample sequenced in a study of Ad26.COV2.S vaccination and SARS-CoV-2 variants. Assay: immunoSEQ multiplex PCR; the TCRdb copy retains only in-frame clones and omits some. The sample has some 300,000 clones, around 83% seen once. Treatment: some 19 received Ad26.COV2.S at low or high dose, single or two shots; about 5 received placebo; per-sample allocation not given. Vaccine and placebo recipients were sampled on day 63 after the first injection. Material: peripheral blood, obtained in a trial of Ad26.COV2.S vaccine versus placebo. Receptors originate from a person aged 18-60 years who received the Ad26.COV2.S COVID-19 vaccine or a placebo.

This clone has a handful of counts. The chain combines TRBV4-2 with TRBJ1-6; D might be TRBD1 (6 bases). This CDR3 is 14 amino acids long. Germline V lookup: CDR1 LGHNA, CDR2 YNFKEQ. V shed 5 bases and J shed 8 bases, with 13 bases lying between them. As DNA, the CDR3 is TGTGCCAGCAGCTCAGGACAGCGCGATTCACCCCTCCACTTT. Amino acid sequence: CASSSGQRDSPLHF.

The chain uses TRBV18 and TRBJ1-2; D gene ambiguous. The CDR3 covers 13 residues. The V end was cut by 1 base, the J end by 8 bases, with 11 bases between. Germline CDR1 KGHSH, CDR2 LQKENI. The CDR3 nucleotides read TGTGCCAGCTCACCACGGGCTCTAGAGGGCTACACCTTC. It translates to CASSPRALEGYTF.

Here the CDR3 reads CASSLRLDTEAFF. CDR3 in DNA: TGTGCCAGCAGCTTAAGGCTAGACACTGAAGCTTTCTTT. V gene TRBV7-2 combines with J gene TRBJ1-1; no firm D call. Germline CDR1 is SGHTA and CDR2 is FQGNSA. The V gene lost 2 bases and the J gene lost 3 bases, with 7 bases spanning the gap. The length of the CDR3 is 13 residues.

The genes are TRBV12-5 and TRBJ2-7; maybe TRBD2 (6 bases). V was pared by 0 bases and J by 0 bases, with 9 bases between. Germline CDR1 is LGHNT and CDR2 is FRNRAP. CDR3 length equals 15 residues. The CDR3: CASGLVHGSSYEQYF. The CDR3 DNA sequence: TGTGCTAGTGGTTTGGTACACGGGAGCTCCTACGAGCAGTACTTC.

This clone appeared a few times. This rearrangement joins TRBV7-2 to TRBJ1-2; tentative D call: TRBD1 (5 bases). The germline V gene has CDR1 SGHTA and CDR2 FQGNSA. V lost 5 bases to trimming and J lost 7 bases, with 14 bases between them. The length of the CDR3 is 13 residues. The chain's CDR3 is CASSPKGDTGYTF. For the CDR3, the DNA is TGTGCCAGCAGCCCAAAAGGGGATACTGGCTACACCTTC.